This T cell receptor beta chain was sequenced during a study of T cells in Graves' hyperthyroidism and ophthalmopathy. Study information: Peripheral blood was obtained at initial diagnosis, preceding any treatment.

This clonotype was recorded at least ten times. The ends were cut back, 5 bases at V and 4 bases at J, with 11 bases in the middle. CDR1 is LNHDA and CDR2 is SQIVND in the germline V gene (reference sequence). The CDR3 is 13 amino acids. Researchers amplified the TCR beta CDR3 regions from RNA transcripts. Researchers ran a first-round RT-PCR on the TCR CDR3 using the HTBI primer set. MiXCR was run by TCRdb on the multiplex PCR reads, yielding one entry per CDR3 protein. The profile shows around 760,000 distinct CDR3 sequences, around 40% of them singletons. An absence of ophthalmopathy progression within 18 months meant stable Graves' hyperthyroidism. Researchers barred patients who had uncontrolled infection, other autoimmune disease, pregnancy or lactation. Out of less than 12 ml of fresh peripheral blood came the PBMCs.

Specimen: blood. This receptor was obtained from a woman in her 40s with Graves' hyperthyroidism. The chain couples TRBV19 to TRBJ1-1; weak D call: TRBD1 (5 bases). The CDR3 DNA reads TGTGCCAGTAGTGCCCAGGGAGGCACTGAAGCTTTCTTT. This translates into CASSAQGGTEAFF.